This T cell receptor beta chain derives from a study of T cell responses to AZD1222 COVID-19 vaccine. V was pared by 4 bases and J by 0 bases, with 8 bases between. This CDR3 region has 13 residues. Germline V lookup: CDR1 SGHDT, CDR2 YYEEEE. TCRdb keeps only in-frame clones here, not all; method: immunoSEQ multiplex PCR. Of 110,000 or so clones detected, approximately 90% appear once; the ten largest clones hold roughly 3.8%. Findings and caveats of the study: Donors were largely white British and mainly female; clonal diversity was possibly underestimated. Unmutated variant regions are reportedly targeted by nearly half of spike-specific TCRs.

Concerning this clone: Its antigen is unknown.

The receptor was derived from an adult who received the AZD1222 COVID-19 vaccine. The starting material was peripheral blood, obtained 28 days after the second AZD1222 dose. This chain joins TRBV5-6 and TRBJ2-7, with TRBD1 as a possible D gene (6 bases). The CDR3 loop reads CASSRDNSYEQYF. The CDR3 DNA sequence: TGTGCCAGCAGCCGGGACAACTCCTACGAGCAGTACTTC.